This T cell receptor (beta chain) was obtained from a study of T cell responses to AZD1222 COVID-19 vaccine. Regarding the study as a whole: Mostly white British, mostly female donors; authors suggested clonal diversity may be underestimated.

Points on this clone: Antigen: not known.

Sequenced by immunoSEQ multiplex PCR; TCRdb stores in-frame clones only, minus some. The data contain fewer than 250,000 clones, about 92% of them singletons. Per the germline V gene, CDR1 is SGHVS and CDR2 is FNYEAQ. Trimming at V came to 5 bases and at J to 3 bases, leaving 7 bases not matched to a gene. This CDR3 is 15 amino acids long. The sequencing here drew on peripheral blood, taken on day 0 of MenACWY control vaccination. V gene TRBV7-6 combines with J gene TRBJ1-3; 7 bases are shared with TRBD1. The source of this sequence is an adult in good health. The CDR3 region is CASSPTGISGNTIYF. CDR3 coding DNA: TGTGCCAGCAGCCCGACAGGGATTAGTGGAAACACCATATATTTT.